This TCR beta chain emerged from a study of blood T cell repertoires in COVID-19. V was clipped by 3 bases and J by 7 bases; unmatched bases: 5. This CDR3 comprises 14 residues. Germline V lookup: CDR1 LGHDT, CDR2 YNNKEL (reference sequence). This clone was seen a handful of times. TCRdb keeps only in-frame clones here, not all; method: immunoSEQ multiplex PCR. The data contain about 140,000 clones, about 91% of them singletons. This receptor was obtained from a woman between 45 and 65 years old with acute or convalescent COVID-19. The chain has TRBV3-1 (or the pseudogene TRBV3-2) and TRBJ1-1; TRBD1 aligns across 10 bases. The sample consisted of peripheral blood. The CDR3 here is CASSQTGGMGEAFF. The DNA of the CDR3 is TGTGCCAGCAGCCAGACAGGGGGCATGGGTGAAGCTTTCTTT.